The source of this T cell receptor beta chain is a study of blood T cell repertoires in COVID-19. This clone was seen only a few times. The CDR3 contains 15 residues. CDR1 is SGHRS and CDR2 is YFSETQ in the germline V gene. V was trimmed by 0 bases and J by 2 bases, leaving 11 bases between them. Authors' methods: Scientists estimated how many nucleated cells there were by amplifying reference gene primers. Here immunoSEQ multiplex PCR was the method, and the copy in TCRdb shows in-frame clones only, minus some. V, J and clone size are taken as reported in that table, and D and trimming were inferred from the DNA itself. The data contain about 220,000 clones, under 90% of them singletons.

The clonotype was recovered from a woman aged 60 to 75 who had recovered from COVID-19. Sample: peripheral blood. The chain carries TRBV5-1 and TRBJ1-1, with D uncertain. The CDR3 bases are TGCGCCAGCAGCTTGGTAACAGCTCTTAACACTGAAGCTTTCTTT. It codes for CASSLVTALNTEAFF.